This T cell receptor beta chain was profiled in a study of cytomegalovirus exposure and HLA in healthy donors listed by TCRdb under 2017. Notes on the research overall: According to a later analysis, the 120 validation repertoires were produced on the same platform as the roughly 600 repertoires of the first cohort. The study was designed to test whether signatures of past pathogen exposure could be identified by cataloging public T cell receptors. Along with the 666-subject first cohort, a separate validation cohort of over 90 different subjects was used. To predict cytomegalovirus infection status, the study brought together high-throughput TCR immunosequencing, statistical association of individual TCRs with disease status, and machine learning. What the research found in general, with its limitations: The study gave a list of under 200 TCR beta chains associated with cytomegalovirus. A later analysis found that TCRs clustered in the first cohort also tended to co-occur in the approximately 120 validation repertoires, with 90% to 95% of cluster scores above 0. Cytomegalovirus status was reported to be diagnosed by the classifier with high specificity and sensitivity in both the original and validation cohorts. It was suggested by the authors that the approach could potentially be generalized to other disease states and immunological phenotypes. A later analysis lacked HLA typing for the validation cohort, so it scored co-occurrence in that cohort across all 120 repertoires. A few of the identified cytomegalovirus-associated TCR beta chains were confirmed in vitro to be specific for cytomegalovirus antigens. Across donors, most TCR sequences were observed very rarely, whereas some public TCRs were present in many individuals.

CDR1 MGHRA and CDR2 YSYEKL are derived from the germline V gene. The CDR3, from cysteine to phenylalanine, totals 14 residues. Only the CDR3 DNA stays, 42 bases, in frame from base 1. V is cut by 4 bases and J by 4 bases, and the space between the germline ends is 11 bases. Receptor libraries were prepared by the immunoSEQ multiplex PCR assay. In the original analysis: To diagnose cytomegalovirus status from the catalog of TCR beta chain sequences, a statistical classification framework was built. TCRdb re-hosts the immuneACCESS table, in-frame sequences only. Its copies lack some clones; in the studies checked, an unresolved V gene accounts for under half of them, and the cause for the rest is not known. That table gives V, J and clone size, and the DNA gave D and trimming. Present in this sample are some 110,000 clones, about 86% of which were seen just once. Approximately 4% of the sample lies in the top ten.

A few counts support this clone. This receptor's antigen is unknown. Within one base of it there is no much larger clone, and no base qualities were kept. Donors formed part of the validation cohort, which comprised 120 subjects and was distinct from the first cohort of 690 or so subjects. This chain joins TRBV4-1 to TRBJ2-1, with a weak D call of TRBD1 (5 bases match). The sequenced sample consisted of PBMCs. This sequence was found in a young woman in good health and CMV-seropositive. Read as DNA, the sequence is TGCGCCAGCAGCCCAGAGAGACAGTACAATGAGCAGTTCTTC. It codes for CASSPERQYNEQFF.